The present entry profiles one T cell receptor (beta chain) with its context. This clone showed up just a few times. This receptor's antigen is unknown. No quality values exist for individual bases; no much larger clone is one base distant. The data were taken from a study of cytomegalovirus exposure and HLA in healthy donors (dated by TCRdb to about 2017). Regarding the complete study: According to a later analysis, the 120 validation repertoires were produced on the same platform as the 666 repertoires of the first cohort. The study combined high-throughput TCR immunosequencing, statistical association of individual TCRs with disease status, and machine learning to predict cytomegalovirus infection status. A separate validation cohort of roughly 120 different subjects was used in addition to the roughly 670-subject first cohort. The aim of the study was to test whether cataloging public T cell receptors could identify signatures of past pathogen exposure.

Library preparation was by the immunoSEQ multiplex PCR assay. The paper's processing steps were these. To diagnose cytomegalovirus status from the catalog of TCR beta chain sequences, a statistical classification framework was built. TCRdb took over this immuneACCESS table, retaining in-frame rearrangements with V and J assigned. Such tables are incomplete; in checked studies, under half of the missing clones stem from an unresolved V gene, and the remainder is unexplained. V, J and clone size are those of that table, while D and trimming were read from the DNA. For this sample there are some 130,000 clones; 85% to 90% appear just once. The ten biggest clones cover 1% to 1.5% of the sample. General conclusions and limits of the study: Subsequent analysis determined that TCRs grouped into clusters in the first cohort also showed a tendency toward co-occurrence across the 130 or so validation repertoires, and 94% of cluster scores exceeded 0. All 120 or so repertoires were used to score co-occurrence in the validation cohort in a later analysis, because that analysis had no HLA typing for the cohort. In both the original and validation cohorts, the classifier was reported to diagnose cytomegalovirus status with high specificity and sensitivity. In the study, about 150 TCR beta chains were listed as associated with cytomegalovirus. It was suggested by the authors that the approach could potentially be generalized to other disease states and immunological phenotypes. In vitro tests confirmed that a few of the cytomegalovirus-associated TCR beta chains recognize cytomegalovirus antigens. Most TCR sequences were observed very rarely across donors, whereas some public TCRs were present in many individuals.

The CDR3 goes from the cysteine to the phenylalanine over 12 residues. The retained sequence is limited to the CDR3, 36 bases, with the frame set at the first base. According to the germline V gene (reference sequence), CDR1 reads PRHDT and CDR2 reads FYEKMQ. V is pared back by 5 bases and J by 7 bases, with 12 bases lying between the germline termini. The donors were included in the validation cohort of roughly 130 subjects, a group kept apart from the roughly 670-subject first cohort. The rearranged segments are TRBV13 and TRBJ2-7, with no confidently assigned D gene. The sequencing input was PBMCs. This clonotype originated in a woman between 18 and 29 years old in good health and CMV-seronegative. CDR3 region: CASSIYSTEQYF. In nucleotides, the sequence is TGTGCCAGCAGCATCTATTCTACGGAGCAGTACTTC.